These T cell receptor beta chains were read from a single sample in a study of identifying expanded T cells in peripheral blood. Clones were sequenced by immunoSEQ multiplex PCR, and TCRdb holds only the in-frame ones, with some missing. Here the sample spans some 81,000 clones, roughly 86% being singletons. Sequencing was done on a sample of blood. These receptors originate from a person aged 18-70 years in good health. The CDR3 runs from the conserved cysteine through the conserved F or W. A D gene is named only where the DNA matches it firmly. Clone size is not always given. Where it is, it says once, few, many or a class for expanded clones.

V: TRBV30
J: TRBJ2-1
D: TRBD2
size: .
length: 16
DNA: TGTGCCTGGAGCCTCCAACTAGCGGGATTCCTCAATGAGCAGTTCTTC
CDR3: CAWSLQLAGFLNEQFF

V: TRBV7-3
J: TRBJ1-2
D: TRBD1
size: many
length: 13
DNA: TGTGCCAGCAGCAGACAGGGGACAGATGGCTACACCTTC
CDR3: CASSRQGTDGYTF

V: TRBV28
J: TRBJ2-7
D: TRBD1
size: .
length: 14
DNA: TGTGCCAGCAGTGAGGGACAGGGGTCCTACGAGCAGTACTTC
CDR3: CASSEGQGSYEQYF

V: TRBV5-4
J: TRBJ2-7
D: TRBD2
size: .
length: 16
DNA: TGTGCCAGCAGCCCAAGCTTGGGCGGGAGAGCCTCCGAGCAGTACTTC
CDR3: CASSPSLGGRASEQYF

V: TRBV19
J: TRBJ2-7
D: TRBD2
size: .
length: 13
DNA: TGTGCCACCTCCGAACTAGCGGGAGATGAGCAGTACTTC
CDR3: CATSELAGDEQYF

V: TRBV25-1
J: TRBJ2-6
D: TRBD1
size: few
length: 18
DNA: TGTGCCAGCAGTGAAGGGACAGCAACCTACTCTGGGGCCAACGTCCTGACTTTC
CDR3: CASSEGTATYSGANVLTF

V: TRBV6-1
J: TRBJ2-7
D: .
size: .
length: 12
DNA: TGTGCCAGCAGTGCACTAGCCTACGAGCAGTACTTC
CDR3: CASSALAYEQYF

V: TRBV18
J: TRBJ2-1
D: TRBD2
size: once
length: 18
DNA: TGTGCCAGCTCACCACTGGGACCCGGGGGAGGGACCTACAATGAGCAGTTCTTC
CDR3: CASSPLGPGGGTYNEQFF

V: TRBV6-5
J: TRBJ1-5
D: .
size: .
length: 13
DNA: TGTGCCAGCAGTTACGGGGGCAATCAGCCCCAGCATTTT
CDR3: CASSYGGNQPQHF

V: TRBV4-3
J: TRBJ2-1
D: .
size: few
length: 16
DNA: TGCGCCAGCAGCCAAGATCTTTCGCCGGCCATATATGAGCAGTTCTTC
CDR3: CASSQDLSPAIYEQFF

V: TRBV5-4
J: TRBJ1-2
D: .
size: .
length: 15
DNA: TGTGCCAGCAGCTTGGGGCCGGACAGTGGAACTGGCTACACCTTC
CDR3: CASSLGPDSGTGYTF

V: TRBV7-6
J: TRBJ2-5
D: .
size: .
length: 14
DNA: TGTGCCAGCAGCTTATGGGCATCCCAAGAGACCCAGTACTTC
CDR3: CASSLWASQETQYF

V: TRBV7-9
J: TRBJ1-5
D: .
size: .
length: 12
DNA: TGTGCCAGCAGCTTGACCAATCAGCCCCAGCATTTT
CDR3: CASSLTNQPQHF

V: TRBV4-3
J: TRBJ2-3
D: .
size: .
length: 13
DNA: TGCGCCAGCAGCCAAGAGAGGGTAGATACGCAGTATTTT
CDR3: CASSQERVDTQYF

V: TRBV15
J: TRBJ2-5
D: .
size: few
length: 12
DNA: TGTGCCACCAGCAGCCTGGGGGAGACCCAGTACTTC
CDR3: CATSSLGETQYF

V: TRBV7-9
J: TRBJ2-1
D: .
size: .
length: 16
DNA: TGTGCCAGCAGCCGCCTAGGGGGGAGCTCCTACAATGAGCAGTTCTTC
CDR3: CASSRLGGSSYNEQFF

V: TRBV12-5
J: TRBJ1-5
D: TRBD1
size: .
length: 15
DNA: TGTGCTAGTGCCCAGGGGGGGTTTGGGAATCAGCCCCAGCATTTT
CDR3: CASAQGGFGNQPQHF

V: TRBV30
J: TRBJ1-3
D: TRBD1
size: .
length: 16
DNA: TGTGCCTTGAGCCGGGACAGGGCATACTCTGGAAACACCATATATTTT
CDR3: CALSRDRAYSGNTIYF

V: TRBV5-5
J: TRBJ2-5
D: TRBD1
size: .
length: 13
DNA: TGTGCCAGCAGTGACAGGGGTAAAGAGACCCAGTACTTC
CDR3: CASSDRGKETQYF

V: TRBV5-4
J: TRBJ1-1
D: TRBD1
size: .
length: 13
DNA: TGTGCCAGCAGCCTTGACAGGGGGGAGTGGGCTTTCTTT
CDR3: CASSLDRGEWAFF

V: TRBV19
J: TRBJ1-2
D: .
size: .
length: 16
DNA: TGTGCCAGTAGTCTCGGGCGGGATACTCGGGGCTATGGCTACACCTTC
CDR3: CASSLGRDTRGYGYTF

V: TRBV5-4
J: TRBJ2-1
D: .
size: once
length: 20
DNA: TGTGCCAGCAGACAGGCTTCGAAGGGGACCGGGAATTCTTGGTACAATGAGCAGTTCTTC
CDR3: CASRQASKGTGNSWYNEQFF

V: TRBV12-5
J: TRBJ2-5
D: TRBD1
size: .
length: 18
DNA: TGTGCTAGTGGTTTCTCCAGAACCGGGACAGGGGAATCAGAGACCCAGTACTTC
CDR3: CASGFSRTGTGESETQYF

V: TRBV19
J: TRBJ2-3
D: TRBD2
size: .
length: 15
DNA: TGTGCCAGTAGTATCAAGGGACTAGCGGGAGATACGCAGTATTTT
CDR3: CASSIKGLAGDTQYF

V: TRBV14
J: TRBJ2-3
D: .
size: once
length: 18
DNA: TGTGCCAGCAGCCAAGATTTCGGCAGGGTGGTGGGCACAGATACGCAGTATTTT
CDR3: CASSQDFGRVVGTDTQYF

V: TRBV7-9
J: TRBJ2-7
D: TRBD1
size: .
length: 16
DNA: TGTGCCAGCAGCTTAAACTTTCGGGACAGGGGCCACGAGCAGTACTTC
CDR3: CASSLNFRDRGHEQYF

V: TRBV25-1
J: TRBJ2-7
D: .
size: few
length: 14
DNA: TGTGCCAGCAGTGAATTAGGACAGATCTACGAGCAGTACTTC
CDR3: CASSELGQIYEQYF

V: TRBV28
J: TRBJ2-3
D: .
size: .
length: 12
DNA: TGTGCCACCGCGACTATCACAGATACGCAGTATTTT
CDR3: CATATITDTQYF

V: TRBV28
J: TRBJ2-5
D: TRBD2
size: .
length: 20
DNA: TGTGCCAGCAGTTTAATTAGCCCATTTGTTCGGCTAGCGGGAGAAGAGACCCAGTACTTC
CDR3: CASSLISPFVRLAGEETQYF

V: TRBV9
J: TRBJ2-2
D: .
size: .
length: 18
DNA: TGTGCCAGCAGCGTCGGGTCGAGGGGGAGACCCTCCACCGGGGAGCTGTTTTTT
CDR3: CASSVGSRGRPSTGELFF

V: TRBV10-3
J: TRBJ2-1
D: TRBD2
size: .
length: 16
DNA: TGTGCCATCAGTGAGGGGGCTAGCGGGAGGTCGGTTGAGCAGTTCTTC
CDR3: CAISEGASGRSVEQFF

V: TRBV2
J: TRBJ2-7
D: .
size: .
length: 14
DNA: TGTGCCAGCAGTGAAGACGAGGCTAGAAACGAGCAGTACTTC
CDR3: CASSEDEARNEQYF

V: TRBV7-2
J: TRBJ2-1
D: TRBD2
size: .
length: 15
DNA: TGTGCCAGCAGCTTAACTGGCCAGCGGGAGAGTGAGCAGTTCTTC
CDR3: CASSLTGQRESEQFF

V: TRBV28
J: TRBJ1-2
D: .
size: .
length: 12
DNA: TGTGCCAGCAGAACAGCTAACTATGGCTACACCTTC
CDR3: CASRTANYGYTF

V: TRBV13
J: TRBJ2-7
D: .
size: medium-sized
length: 13
DNA: TGTGCCAGCAGCCCCCAACGGCCCTACGAGCAGTACTTC
CDR3: CASSPQRPYEQYF

V: TRBV28
J: TRBJ2-5
D: TRBD2
size: once
length: 12
DNA: TGTGTCATAGCGGGGAGGGGGGAGACCCAGTACTTC
CDR3: CVIAGRGETQYF

V: TRBV28
J: TRBJ2-7
D: .
size: .
length: 14
DNA: TGTGCCAGCAGTTTACCCGGGAGATCCTACGAGCAGTACTTC
CDR3: CASSLPGRSYEQYF

V: TRBV7-3
J: TRBJ2-1
D: TRBD2
size: .
length: 14
DNA: TGTGCCAGCAGCACTAGCGGGATGGGGCATGAGCAGTTCTTC
CDR3: CASSTSGMGHEQFF

V: TRBV6-5
J: TRBJ2-3
D: .
size: .
length: 13
DNA: TGTGCCAGCAGCCCTACAGGACCCGGTGGGCAGTATTTT
CDR3: CASSPTGPGGQYF

V: TRBV2
J: TRBJ2-7
D: .
size: .
length: 13
DNA: TGTGCCAGCAGTGAACGACGAGTCTACGAGCAGTACTTC
CDR3: CASSERRVYEQYF

V: TRBV11-2
J: TRBJ2-5
D: TRBD1
size: .
length: 14
DNA: TGTGCCAGCAGTCGCGGACAGGGGGCAGAGACCCAGTACTTC
CDR3: CASSRGQGAETQYF

V: TRBV9
J: TRBJ2-2
D: .
size: .
length: 14
DNA: TGTGCCAGCAGCGGGAGTTCCTCCACCGGGGAGCTGTTTTTT
CDR3: CASSGSSSTGELFF

V: TRBV15
J: TRBJ2-7
D: .
size: .
length: 15
DNA: TGTGCCACCAGCAGACGGACCGACAGGTCGTACGAGCAGTACTTC
CDR3: CATSRRTDRSYEQYF

V: TRBV5-1
J: TRBJ2-6
D: .
size: .
length: 21
DNA: TGCGCCAGCAGCCTTGGGTACAGAGGACGTCCGTCTCTCGGTGATGCCAACGTCCTGACTTTC
CDR3: CASSLGYRGRPSLGDANVLTF

V: TRBV7-9
J: TRBJ2-5
D: TRBD2
size: .
length: 17
DNA: TGTGCCAGCAGTCCGTCTCTGGGGGGGACCAGTCAAGAGACCCAGTACTTC
CDR3: CASSPSLGGTSQETQYF